This TCR beta chain was captured by sequencing in a study of blood T cell repertoires in COVID-19. On the study more broadly: Specimens from acute and convalescent COVID-19 originated in the United States, Italy and Spain.

The protocol was immunoSEQ multiplex PCR, while the TCRdb copy is restricted to in-frame clones and leaves out a portion. This table has 190,000 or so clones, approximately 86% appearing once. Trimming removed 5 bases from V and 2 bases from J, with 10 bases in between. The V gene's germline CDR1 is LNHDA and CDR2 SQIVND (reference sequence). CDR3 length: 14 residues. The sequencing input was peripheral blood. The source of this sequence is a man aged 35-49 years with active or convalescent COVID-19. The chain combines TRBV19 with TRBJ1-5; D not certain. CDR3 amino acids: CASSSTRGNQPQHF. CDR3 nucleotide sequence: TGTGCCAGTAGTTCTACTAGGGGCAATCAGCCCCAGCATTTT.